This is a list of T cell receptor beta chains from one sample in a study of regulatory T cells in long-lasting Graves disease. MiXCR, run by TCRdb on the multiplex PCR reads, gives a single entry per CDR3 protein. The sample yields about 540,000 distinct CDR3 sequences, roughly 14% seen once. The same data also went into a second study, on T cells in Graves' hyperthyroidism and ophthalmopathy.

Source: peripheral blood mononuclear cells (PBMCs), taken at new diagnosis, from a patient treated with antithyroid drugs. The receptors here all came from a man in his thirties or forties with Graves disease. CDR3s include the opening cysteine and the closing phenylalanine or tryptophan. The order of the fields is D gene, J gene, clone size, V gene, CDR3 protein, CDR3 DNA. A D gene is named only where the DNA matches it firmly. The size entry is marked missing in some rows and otherwise reads once, few, many or a size class.

D: NA
J: TRBJ2-4
size: few
V: TRBV2
CDR3: CASNFIAKNIQYF
DNA: TGTGCCAGCAATTTCATAGCCAAAAACATTCAGTACTTC

D: NA
J: TRBJ1-1
size: many
V: TRBV2
CDR3: CASHANTEAFF
DNA: TGTGCCAGCCACGCGAACACTGAAGCTTTCTTT

D: NA
J: TRBJ1-2
size: many
V: TRBV7-9
CDR3: CASSPEPNGYTF
DNA: TGTGCCAGCAGCCCGGAACCCAATGGCTACACCTTC

D: NA
J: TRBJ2-1
size: few
V: TRBV10-3
CDR3: CAISDPRGRAGNEQFF
DNA: TGTGCCATCAGTGACCCAAGGGGGAGGGCCGGGAATGAGCAGTTCTTC

D: NA
J: TRBJ2-7
size: many
V: TRBV12-3/TRBV12-4
CDR3: CASSAGLFYSYEQYF
DNA: TGTGCCAGCAGTGCGGGACTTTTTTACTCCTACGAGCAGTACTTC

D: NA
J: TRBJ2-1
size: few
V: TRBV5-8
CDR3: CASSWGHNEQFF
DNA: TGTGCCAGCAGCTGGGGCCACAATGAGCAGTTCTTC

D: NA
J: TRBJ2-7
size: many
V: TRBV20-1
CDR3: CSAGREFISEQYF
DNA: TGCAGTGCCGGGCGAGAGTTTATCAGCGAGCAGTACTTC

D: NA
J: TRBJ2-3
size: many
V: TRBV29-1
CDR3: CSVEDQGQVSTDTQYF
DNA: TGCAGCGTTGAAGATCAGGGGCAGGTCTCAACAGATACGCAGTATTTT

D: TRBD1
J: TRBJ1-2
size: few
V: TRBV19
CDR3: CASRTGDSDNYGYTF
DNA: TGTGCCAGTAGAACCGGGGACAGCGACAACTATGGCTACACCTTC

D: NA
J: TRBJ2-3
size: NA
V: TRBV12-3/TRBV12-4
CDR3: CASSHPTSTDTQYF
DNA: TGTGCCAGCAGCCACCCGACTAGCACAGATACGCAGTATTTT

D: TRBD2
J: TRBJ2-1
size: many
V: TRBV29-1
CDR3: CSVERGPALGDEQFF
DNA: TGCAGCGTCGAGCGGGGCCCGGCTTTGGGGGATGAGCAGTTCTTC

D: NA
J: TRBJ2-7
size: NA
V: TRBV10-3
CDR3: CAISEAGGRYEQYF
DNA: TGTGCCATCAGTGAAGCCGGAGGCCGCTACGAGCAGTACTTC

D: NA
J: TRBJ2-7
size: few
V: TRBV30
CDR3: CAWSPDISYEQYF
DNA: TGTGCCTGGAGCCCCGACATCTCCTACGAGCAGTACTTC

D: NA
J: TRBJ2-2
size: many
V: TRBV7-8
CDR3: CASNSPGPPNTGELFF
DNA: TGTGCCAGCAACTCGCCGGGACCTCCGAACACCGGGGAGCTGTTTTTT

D: NA
J: TRBJ2-7
size: NA
V: TRBV5-1
CDR3: CASSWGDTVGEQYF
DNA: TGCGCCAGCAGCTGGGGGGACACGGTGGGGGAGCAGTACTTC

D: TRBD1
J: TRBJ2-5
size: NA
V: TRBV29-1
CDR3: CSVIQGARETQYF
DNA: TGCAGCGTAATACAGGGGGCAAGGGAGACCCAGTACTTC

D: NA
J: TRBJ1-1
size: NA
V: TRBV19
CDR3: CASTIGHPNTEAFF
DNA: TGTGCCAGTACTATAGGACACCCGAACACTGAAGCTTTCTTT

D: NA
J: TRBJ2-7
size: NA
V: TRBV4-2
CDR3: CASSQEVLGEQYF
DNA: TGTGCCAGCAGCCAAGAAGTCCTCGGCGAGCAGTACTTC

D: NA
J: TRBJ1-2
size: many
V: TRBV28
CDR3: CASSFTSYGYTF
DNA: TGTGCCAGCAGTTTCACCTCCTATGGCTACACCTTC

D: TRBD2
J: TRBJ2-1
size: few
V: TRBV4-2
CDR3: CASQGRGAGEDEQFF
DNA: TGTGCCAGCCAGGGACGGGGAGCGGGAGAGGATGAGCAGTTCTTC

D: NA
J: TRBJ1-2
size: NA
V: TRBV12-3/TRBV12-4
CDR3: CASSTRREAYGYTF
DNA: TGTGCCAGCAGTACCCGACGGGAGGCCTATGGCTACACCTTC

D: TRBD2
J: TRBJ2-2
size: few
V: TRBV19
CDR3: CASSIIGLAERGNTGELFF
DNA: TGTGCCAGTAGTATTATCGGACTAGCGGAACGGGGGAACACCGGGGAGCTGTTTTTT

D: TRBD1
J: TRBJ2-3
size: few
V: TRBV7-7
CDR3: CASSPGTVGTQYF
DNA: TGTGCTAGCAGCCCCGGGACAGTCGGAACGCAGTATTTT

D: TRBD1
J: TRBJ2-3
size: few
V: TRBV10-3
CDR3: CAISDPDRAKADTQYF
DNA: TGTGCCATCAGTGATCCGGACAGGGCAAAGGCAGATACGCAGTATTTT

D: TRBD1
J: TRBJ1-6
size: many
V: TRBV6-1
CDR3: CASSPTRGDSPLHF
DNA: TGTGCCAGCAGCCCCACCAGGGGGGACTCACCCCTCCACTTT

D: TRBD1
J: TRBJ2-1
size: few
V: TRBV19
CDR3: CASSTGTGGLDEQFF
DNA: TGTGCCAGTAGTACCGGGACAGGGGGCTTAGATGAGCAGTTCTTC

D: NA
J: TRBJ2-5
size: many
V: TRBV7-2
CDR3: CASSPSGYQETQYF
DNA: TGTGCCAGCAGCCCCTCAGGCTACCAAGAGACCCAGTACTTC

D: NA
J: TRBJ2-5
size: many
V: TRBV20-1
CDR3: CSARGAGRGGETQYF
DNA: TGCAGTGCTAGGGGTGCGGGCAGGGGCGGGGAGACCCAGTACTTC

D: NA
J: TRBJ2-6
size: many
V: TRBV12-5
CDR3: CASGIQLPGANVLTF
DNA: TGTGCTAGTGGTATCCAGCTCCCTGGGGCCAACGTCCTGACTTTC

D: NA
J: TRBJ1-2
size: NA
V: TRBV7-9
CDR3: CASSTPGNYGYTF
DNA: TGTGCCAGCAGCACACCAGGGAATTATGGCTACACCTTC

D: NA
J: TRBJ2-6
size: few
V: TRBV19
CDR3: CASTPGSSGANVLTF
DNA: TGTGCCAGTACCCCCGGCAGCTCTGGGGCCAACGTCCTGACTTTC

D: NA
J: TRBJ1-1
size: NA
V: TRBV29-1
CDR3: CSVVREQHTEAFF
DNA: TGCAGCGTTGTTAGGGAACAACACACTGAAGCTTTCTTT

D: NA
J: TRBJ1-3
size: NA
V: TRBV20-1
CDR3: CSALQGVSGNTIYF
DNA: TGCAGTGCTTTACAAGGGGTCTCTGGAAACACCATATATTTT

D: TRBD2
J: TRBJ2-1
size: many
V: TRBV27
CDR3: CASSSPPGSGRVVEQFF
DNA: TGTGCCAGCAGTTCCCCCCCCGGGAGCGGGAGGGTTGTTGAGCAGTTCTTC

D: TRBD2
J: TRBJ2-7
size: many
V: TRBV7-2
CDR3: CASNPQAGGSYEQYF
DNA: TGTGCCAGCAACCCACAAGCGGGAGGGTCCTACGAGCAGTACTTC

D: TRBD1
J: TRBJ1-2
size: many
V: TRBV2
CDR3: CASRQGQGKGGYTF
DNA: TGTGCCAGCAGACAAGGACAGGGGAAAGGAGGCTACACCTTC

D: NA
J: TRBJ1-4
size: many
V: TRBV2
CDR3: CASSEDLISTNEKLFF
DNA: TGTGCCAGCAGTGAGGACCTGATAAGCACTAATGAAAAACTGTTTTTT

D: TRBD1
J: TRBJ2-3
size: many
V: TRBV12-3/TRBV12-4
CDR3: CASRPNRGSTDTQYF
DNA: TGTGCCAGCAGACCGAACAGGGGAAGTACAGATACGCAGTATTTT

D: NA
J: TRBJ1-2
size: few
V: TRBV29-1
CDR3: CSTDGYTF
DNA: TGCAGCACAGATGGCTACACCTTC

D: NA
J: TRBJ1-2
size: NA
V: TRBV6-1
CDR3: CASSANSWGGYTF
DNA: TGTGCCAGCAGTGCCAATTCATGGGGTGGCTACACCTTC

D: NA
J: TRBJ2-2
size: many
V: TRBV5-5
CDR3: CASGQVAGTGELFF
DNA: TGTGCCAGCGGGCAGGTTGCCGGTACCGGGGAGCTGTTTTTT

D: NA
J: TRBJ2-3
size: few
V: TRBV20-1
CDR3: CSAPTVTDTQYF
DNA: TGCAGTGCCCCGACCGTCACAGATACGCAGTATTTT

D: TRBD2
J: TRBJ2-7
size: many
V: TRBV13
CDR3: CASSQWTRVYEQYF
DNA: TGTGCCAGCAGCCAGTGGACTAGGGTCTACGAGCAGTACTTC

D: NA
J: TRBJ2-2
size: many
V: TRBV5-1
CDR3: CASSSTNTGELFF
DNA: TGCGCCAGCAGCTCCACGAACACCGGGGAGCTGTTTTTT

D: TRBD1
J: TRBJ1-1
size: NA
V: TRBV18
CDR3: CASSPGTGTVNTEAFF
DNA: TGTGCCAGCTCACCTGGGACAGGGACGGTGAACACTGAAGCTTTCTTT

D: NA
J: TRBJ2-7
size: few
V: TRBV19
CDR3: CASSIGRGVLEQYF
DNA: TGTGCCAGTAGTATAGGCAGGGGCGTCCTGGAGCAGTACTTC

D: TRBD1
J: TRBJ2-7
size: many
V: TRBV6-1
CDR3: CASAGQGGSYEQYF
DNA: TGTGCCAGCGCAGGACAGGGGGGCTCCTACGAGCAGTACTTC

D: TRBD2
J: TRBJ2-7
size: few
V: TRBV20-1
CDR3: CSARELGLAGGYEQYF
DNA: TGCAGTGCTAGAGAATTGGGACTAGCGGGGGGATACGAGCAGTACTTC

D: TRBD1
J: TRBJ1-1
size: many
V: TRBV12-3/TRBV12-4
CDR3: CASSATGAQAEAFF
DNA: TGTGCCAGCAGCGCTACAGGGGCGCAAGCTGAAGCTTTCTTT

D: NA
J: TRBJ1-1
size: many
V: TRBV27
CDR3: CASSPRGGVRTEAFF
DNA: TGTGCCAGCAGTCCCCGGGGGGGAGTTAGGACTGAAGCTTTCTTT